The clone carrying this T cell receptor beta chain appeared a few times. The data derive from a study of identical twins. From germline, CDR1 is SGDLS and CDR2 YYNGEE. The germline V and J ends were trimmed by 0 bases and 4 bases, with 8 bases remaining between them. The CDR3 consists of 14 residues. TCRdb ran MiXCR on the 5' RACE reads and lists one entry per CDR3 protein. The data contain 460,000 or so distinct CDR3 sequences, 14% of them singletons. The same sample was also studied in work on yellow fever vaccine responses in identical twins.

This clonotype originated in a woman aged 18-29 years in good health. Sequenced material: CD4+ T cells sorted from blood. The chain employs TRBV9 and TRBJ2-1; D is unclear. The DNA of the CDR3 is TGTGCCAGCAGCGTAGCCCCCTCTTACAATGAGCAGTTCTTC. Protein product: CASSVAPSYNEQFF.